This TCR beta chain is drawn from a study of blood T cell repertoires in COVID-19. This CDR3 is built from 11 residues. The V end lost 6 bases, the J end lost 8 bases, and 10 bases lay between the germline ends. Sequencing used immunoSEQ multiplex PCR; TCRdb keeps in-frame clones, though not all of them. The sample holds 390,000 or so clones, approximately 90% seen once. The clonotype was recovered from a woman aged 25 to 45 with active or convalescent COVID-19. The sample comprised peripheral blood. V and J are TRBV12-3 or TRBV12-4 and TRBJ1-1, with a weak D call TRBD1 (6 bases). This CDR3 is CASRKGEEAFF. DNA for the CDR3: TGTGCCAGCAGGAAGGGGGAGGAAGCTTTCTTT.